The present T cell receptor beta chain was sequenced within a study of blood T cell repertoires in COVID-19. Study-wide background: The study drew acute and convalescent COVID-19 samples from the United States, Italy and Spain. PBMCs, B-cell-depleted T cells, or T cells provided the cDNA or gDNA that made up the material.

J lost 5 bases, V lost 4 bases, and 7 bases had no gene match. The germline V gene has CDR1 LGHDT and CDR2 YNNKEL (reference sequence). This CDR3 comprises 15 residues. In the source study's methods: How many nucleated cells were present was estimated from reference gene primer amplification. Data came from immunoSEQ multiplex PCR; TCRdb stores just in-frame clones and leaves some out. V and J calls and clone size follow that table, whereas D and trimming were derived from the DNA. The data contain 90,000 to 130,000 clones, approximately 82% of them singletons. J is TRBJ2-5 and V is TRBV3-1 (or the pseudogene TRBV3-2); 10 positions agree with TRBD1. The receptor was isolated from a woman older than 75 with acute or convalescent COVID-19. Sequencing was done on a sample of peripheral blood. The CDR3 sequence: CASSPGTGDWETQYF. CDR3 DNA sequence: TGTGCCAGCAGCCCGGGGACAGGGGATTGGGAGACCCAGTACTTC.